This T cell receptor beta chain was profiled in a study of T-cell reconstitution after alpha-beta-depleted transplantation in children. CDR3 size: 14 residues. CDR1 and CDR2 (germline): ENHRY, SYGVKD. V lost 7 bases and J lost 1, with 13 bases in between. A library of TCRbeta sequences, prepared with unique molecular identifiers, was generated. Via MiXCR, TCRdb re-called the PCR reads, giving one row per CDR3 protein. The data show about 72,000 distinct CDR3 sequences, around 6.6% seen once. This clonotype has ten or more counts. The receptor's source is a human donor who donated a stem cell graft to a child with acute lymphoblastic leukemia. The chain joins TRBV10-3 to TRBJ1-1, with D maybe TRBD1 (5 bases). The specimen was PBMCs from the stem cell graft donor, collected from the stem cell graft. For the CDR3, the DNA is TGTGCCATCAATATCCAGGGCCCGAACACTGAAGCTTTCTTT. Encoded protein: CAINIQGPNTEAFF.